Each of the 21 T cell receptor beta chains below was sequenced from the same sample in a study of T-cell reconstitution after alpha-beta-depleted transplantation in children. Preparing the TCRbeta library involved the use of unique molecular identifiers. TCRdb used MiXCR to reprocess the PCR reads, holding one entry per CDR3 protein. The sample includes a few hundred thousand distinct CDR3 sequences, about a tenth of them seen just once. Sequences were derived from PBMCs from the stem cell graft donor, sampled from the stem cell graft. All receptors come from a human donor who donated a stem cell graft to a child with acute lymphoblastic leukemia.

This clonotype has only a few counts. The CDR3 region has the DNA TGCAGTGTTCCGCGGACTAGCGGGAGGCTCGGGGAGCTGTTTTTT. This codes for CSVPRTSGRLGELFF. V and J are TRBV20-1 and TRBJ2-2; 14 bases are a match to TRBD2. The CDR3 has 15 amino acids. CDR1 is DFQATT and CDR2 is SNEGSKA in the germline V gene (reference sequence). With 7 bases clipped from V and 7 bases from J, the junction kept 8 bases outside the gene matches.

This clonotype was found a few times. As DNA, the CDR3 is TGCAGCGTTGAAGGAGGGCAGGGGGACGAAAAACTGTTTTTT. It yields the protein CSVEGGQGDEKLFF. J is TRBJ1-4 and V is TRBV29-1, with 7 bases identical to TRBD1. Germline values: CDR1 SQVTM, CDR2 ANQGSEA. This CDR3 comprises 14 residues. With V trimmed by 1 base and J by 8 bases, 7 bases remained unmatched.

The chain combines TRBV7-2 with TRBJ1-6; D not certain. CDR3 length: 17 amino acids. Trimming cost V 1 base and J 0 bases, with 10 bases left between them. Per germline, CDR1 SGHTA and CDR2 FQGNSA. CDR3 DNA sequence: TGTGCCAGCAGCTTAGTGGATGATAGCTCCTATAATTCACCCCTCCACTTT. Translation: CASSLVDDSSYNSPLHF.

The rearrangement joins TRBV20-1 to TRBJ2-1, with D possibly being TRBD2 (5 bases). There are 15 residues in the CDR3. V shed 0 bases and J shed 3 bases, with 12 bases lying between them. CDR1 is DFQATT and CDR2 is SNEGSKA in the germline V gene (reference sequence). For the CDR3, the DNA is TGCAGTGCTAGAGATTCAGGACGGGGCTACAATGAGCAGTTCTTC. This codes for CSARDSGRGYNEQFF.

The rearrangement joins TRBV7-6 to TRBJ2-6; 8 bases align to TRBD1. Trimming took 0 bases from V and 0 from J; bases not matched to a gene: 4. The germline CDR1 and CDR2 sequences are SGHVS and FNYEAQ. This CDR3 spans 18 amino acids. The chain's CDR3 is CASSLATGAYSGANVLTF. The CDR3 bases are TGTGCCAGCAGCTTAGCGACAGGGGCTTACTCTGGGGCCAACGTCCTGACTTTC.

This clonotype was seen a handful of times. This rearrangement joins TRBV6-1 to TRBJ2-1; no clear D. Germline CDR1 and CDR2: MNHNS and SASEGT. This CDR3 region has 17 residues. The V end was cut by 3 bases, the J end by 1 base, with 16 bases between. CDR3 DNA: TGTGCCAGCAGTGAGGGGATGCTAGTGACGTCCTACAATGAGCAGTTCTTC. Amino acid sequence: CASSEGMLVTSYNEQFF.

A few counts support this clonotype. CDR3 in DNA: TGTGCCAGCAGGAGCCTCAGCGGCGACTTCTACGAGCAGTACTTC. Protein product: CASRSLSGDFYEQYF. V gene TRBV27 combines with J gene TRBJ2-7, with a possible D match to TRBD2 (5 bases). From germline, CDR1 is MNHEY and CDR2 SMNVEV (reference sequence). Trimming took 6 bases from V and 3 from J, leaving 18 bases between them. The CDR3 runs to 15 residues.

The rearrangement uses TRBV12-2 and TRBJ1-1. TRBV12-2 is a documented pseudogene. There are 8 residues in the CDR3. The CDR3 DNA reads TGCTGTGACACTGAAGCTTTCTTT. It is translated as CCDTEAFF.

CDR3 in DNA: TGTGCCAGTACCTGGACTAGCGGATACCAAGAGACCCAGTACTTC. Its translation is CASTWTSGYQETQYF. The V and J genes are TRBV28 and TRBJ2-6; TRBD2 matches 10 bases. The end of the DNA is better explained by TRBJ2-5, so the J call may be wrong. CDR3 size: 15 residues. The germline V gene encodes CDR1 MDHEN and CDR2 SYDVKM.

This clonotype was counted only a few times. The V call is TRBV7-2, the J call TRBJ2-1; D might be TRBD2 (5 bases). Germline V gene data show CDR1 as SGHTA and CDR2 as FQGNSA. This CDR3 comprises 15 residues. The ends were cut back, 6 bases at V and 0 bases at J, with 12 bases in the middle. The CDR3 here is CASSSRVTSYNEQFF. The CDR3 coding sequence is TGTGCCAGCAGTTCGAGGGTTACCTCCTACAATGAGCAGTTCTTC.

The CDR3 coding sequence is TGTGCCAGCAGTCAATCATACAGCACCGGGGAGCTGTTTTTT. This translates into CASSQSYSTGELFF. The genes are TRBV6-2 or TRBV6-3 and TRBJ2-2, with unresolved D. The CDR3 runs to 14 residues. CDR1 and CDR2 from the germline V gene are MNHEY and SVGEGT. Trimming cost V 5 bases and J 4 bases, with 11 bases left between them.

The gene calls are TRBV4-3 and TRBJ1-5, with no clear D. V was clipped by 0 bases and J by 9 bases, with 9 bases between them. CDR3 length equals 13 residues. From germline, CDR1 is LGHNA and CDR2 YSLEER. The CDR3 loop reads CASSQDKGPPQHF. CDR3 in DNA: TGCGCCAGCAGCCAAGATAAGGGTCCGCCCCAGCATTTT.

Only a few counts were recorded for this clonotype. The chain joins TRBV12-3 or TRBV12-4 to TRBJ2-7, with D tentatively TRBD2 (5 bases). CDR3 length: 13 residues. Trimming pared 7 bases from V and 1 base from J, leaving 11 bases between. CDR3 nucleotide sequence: TGTGCCAGCACCGCCGCGGGTTCCTACGAGCAGTACTTC. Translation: CASTAAGSYEQYF.

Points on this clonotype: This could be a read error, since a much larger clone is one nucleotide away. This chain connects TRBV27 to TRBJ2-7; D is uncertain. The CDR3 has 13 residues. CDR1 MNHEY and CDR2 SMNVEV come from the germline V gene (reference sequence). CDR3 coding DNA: TGTGCCAGGAGTTTTGCCCAGCACTACGAGCAGTACTTC. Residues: CARSFAQHYEQYF.

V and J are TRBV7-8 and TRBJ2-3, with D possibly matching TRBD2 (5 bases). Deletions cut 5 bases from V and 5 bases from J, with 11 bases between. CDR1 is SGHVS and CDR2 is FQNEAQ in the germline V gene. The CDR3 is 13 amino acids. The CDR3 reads CASSLFRGDTQYF. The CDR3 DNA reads TGTGCCAGCAGCCTCTTTCGGGGAGATACGCAGTATTTT.

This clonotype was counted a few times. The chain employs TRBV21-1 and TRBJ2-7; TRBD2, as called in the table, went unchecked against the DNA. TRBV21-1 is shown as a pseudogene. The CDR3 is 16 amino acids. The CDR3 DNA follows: TGTGCCAGCAGCAAACCGGCTAGCGGGAGGGCCTACGAGCAGTACTTC. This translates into CASSKPASGRAYEQYF.

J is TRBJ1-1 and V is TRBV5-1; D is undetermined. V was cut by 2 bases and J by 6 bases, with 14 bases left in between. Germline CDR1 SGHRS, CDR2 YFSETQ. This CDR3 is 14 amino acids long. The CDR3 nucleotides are TGCGCCAGCAGCTTTACCAGCGGTAGCGCTGAAGCTTTCTTT. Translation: CASSFTSGSAEAFF.

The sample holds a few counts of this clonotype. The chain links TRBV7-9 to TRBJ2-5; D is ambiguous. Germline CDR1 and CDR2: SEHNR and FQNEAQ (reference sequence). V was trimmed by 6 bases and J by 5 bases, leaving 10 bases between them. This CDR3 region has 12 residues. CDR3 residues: CASRRSGETQYF. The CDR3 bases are TGTGCCAGCAGGCGGAGTGGGGAGACCCAGTACTTC.

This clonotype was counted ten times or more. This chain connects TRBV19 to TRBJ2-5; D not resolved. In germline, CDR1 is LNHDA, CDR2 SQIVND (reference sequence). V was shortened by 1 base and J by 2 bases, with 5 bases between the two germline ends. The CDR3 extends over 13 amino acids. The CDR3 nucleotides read TGTGCCAGTAGTATAGTCCCGCAAGAGACCCAGTACTTC. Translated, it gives CASSIVPQETQYF.

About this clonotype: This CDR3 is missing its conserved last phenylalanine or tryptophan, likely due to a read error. The CDR3 DNA reads as TGTGCCAGCAGCCCTACATACAATGAGCAGTTCTTG. This translates into CASSPTYNEQFL. The chain links TRBV7-9 to TRBJ2-1; D remains unclear. CDR1 SEHNR and CDR2 FQNEAQ come from the germline V gene (reference sequence). Trimming removed 5 bases from V and 4 bases from J, with 6 bases in between. The CDR3 is 12 amino acids.

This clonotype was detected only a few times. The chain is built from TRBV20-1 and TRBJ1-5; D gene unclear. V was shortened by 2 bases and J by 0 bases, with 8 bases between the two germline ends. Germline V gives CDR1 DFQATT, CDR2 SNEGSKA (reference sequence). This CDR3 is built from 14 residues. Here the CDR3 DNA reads TGCAGTGCTAGAAACCCAGATAGCAATCAGCCCCAGCATTTT. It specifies CSARNPDSNQPQHF.